Listed below are T cell receptor beta chains from one sample, sequenced in a study of CD8 T cells in ankylosing spondylitis. Each CDR3 protein gets one entry after TCRdb re-called the 5' RACE reads with MiXCR. In the table there are approximately 220,000 distinct CDR3 sequences, about 10% of which are singletons. Source material: blood, either unsorted or a sorted T cell fraction (not recorded which). The receptors were sampled from a male donor with ankylosing spondylitis or in good health (not recorded which). Each CDR3 is given with its conserved first and last residue. D genes are given only for firm matches. Expanded clones are given a class, and other clones once, few, many or no size at all.

clone_size	v_call	j_call	d_call	cdr3_nt	cdr3_aa
many	TRBV12-3/TRBV12-4	TRBJ2-1	-	TGTGCCAGCAGCATTACACATGAGCAGTTCTTC	CASSITHEQFF
many	TRBV6-1	TRBJ2-3	-	TGTGCCAGCAGCCGGGACCCCACAGATACGCAGTATTTT	CASSRDPTDTQYF
few	TRBV27	TRBJ1-1	TRBD1	TGTGCCAGCGGTCTCAACACAGGGGTGGAAGCTTTCTTT	CASGLNTGVEAFF
many	TRBV6-1	TRBJ2-2	-	TGTGCCAGCAGTGATTGGGTCAGGGGCAAAACCGGGGAGCTGTTTTTT	CASSDWVRGKTGELFF
few	TRBV20-1	TRBJ1-1	-	TGCAGTGCCCCCCGGCAACAGGTGGCTTTCTTT	CSAPRQQVAFF
-	TRBV5-1	TRBJ1-6	-	TGCGCCAGCAGCCCAACCACACAGAATTCACCCCTCCACTTT	CASSPTTQNSPLHF
many	TRBV20-1	TRBJ1-1	-	TGCAGTGCCCAAAGGGGTAACGCTGAAGCTTTCTTT	CSAQRGNAEAFF
many	TRBV12-3/TRBV12-4	TRBJ2-3	-	TGTGCCAGCAGGAGAGGGACGGAGACCACAGATACGCAGTATTTT	CASRRGTETTDTQYF
many	TRBV20-1	TRBJ2-5	TRBD2	TGCAGTGCTACCGGGGGGGGTATTAAGGAGACCCAGTACTTC	CSATGGGIKETQYF
many	TRBV20-1	TRBJ2-1	-	TGCAGTGCACAGAAAGCGGTCAGCTCCTACAATGAGCAGTTCTTC	CSAQKAVSSYNEQFF
few	TRBV9	TRBJ2-5	TRBD2	TGTGCCAGCAGCGTTGGGACTAGCGGGGGGGCCCTCCCAGAGACCCAGTACTTC	CASSVGTSGGALPETQYF
many	TRBV7-7	TRBJ2-2	TRBD1	TGTGCTAGCAGTTCCGACAGGGGAACCGGGGAGCTGTTTTTT	CASSSDRGTGELFF
many	TRBV7-2	TRBJ2-7	-	TGTGCCAGCAGCTTAGGGGACTACGAGCAGTACTTC	CASSLGDYEQYF
few	TRBV20-1	TRBJ2-6	TRBD1	TGCAGTGCTACCCGACAGGGGATCTCTGGGGCCAACGTCCTGACTTTC	CSATRQGISGANVLTF
-	TRBV12-3/TRBV12-4	TRBJ2-5	-	TGTGCCAGCACTCAAGACGGGGAAGGAGAGACCCAGTACTTC	CASTQDGEGETQYF
many	TRBV20-1	TRBJ2-7	TRBD1	TGCAGTGCTAGGGACAGGGCTTCCTACGAGCAGTACTTC	CSARDRASYEQYF
many	TRBV7-2	TRBJ2-3	-	TGTGCCAGCAGCACCTTCAGCAGCACAGATACGCAGTATTTT	CASSTFSSTDTQYF
many	TRBV5-6	TRBJ1-4	TRBD1	TGTGCCAGCAGTCCGGGACAGAGAGTAGAGGAAAAACTGTTTTTT	CASSPGQRVEEKLFF
few	TRBV20-1	TRBJ2-1	TRBD2	TGCAGTGCTAGAGATCAGGGGCGGGGGGTCAATGAGCAGTTCTTC	CSARDQGRGVNEQFF
many	TRBV7-8	TRBJ2-7	TRBD1	TGTGCCAGCAGCTTAGGGGTGACAGGGGGCAGACCCTACGAGCAGTACTTC	CASSLGVTGGRPYEQYF
many	TRBV29-1	TRBJ1-2	-	TGCAGCGTGGGCGGTAATAACTATGGCTACACCTTC	CSVGGNNYGYTF
few	TRBV20-1	TRBJ2-2	-	TGCAGTGCGCCGACAGTCACCGGGGAGCTGTTTTTT	CSAPTVTGELFF
-	TRBV30	TRBJ1-6	TRBD1	TGTGCCTGGAGTGTACCCGACAGGGTGGTCGATTCACCCCTCCACTTT	CAWSVPDRVVDSPLHF
many	TRBV10-3	TRBJ2-2	-	TGTGCCATCAGTGAGTCTTCGTTTACTTCGACCGGGGAGCTGTTTTTT	CAISESSFTSTGELFF
many	TRBV27	TRBJ2-2	-	TGTGCCAGCCGGGATTTGGCAGAGAACACCGGGGAGCTGTTTTTT	CASRDLAENTGELFF
many	TRBV10-3	TRBJ1-6	-	TGTGCCATCAGTGAGCAGGACTATAATTCACCCCTCCACTTT	CAISEQDYNSPLHF
many	TRBV5-1	TRBJ2-4	-	TGCGCCAGCAGCTTGGCGGGGGACATTCAGTACTTC	CASSLAGDIQYF
many	TRBV20-1	TRBJ2-3	-	TGCAGTGCCGCGGGCTTGAGCACAGATACGCAGTATTTT	CSAAGLSTDTQYF
few	TRBV12-3/TRBV12-4	TRBJ2-5	-	TGTGCCAGCAGTGCCGGTGGGTCCCAGTACTTC	CASSAGGSQYF
many	TRBV11-2	TRBJ2-3	-	TGTGCCAGCAGCTTAGAGGTTTCCATGACAGACCGTTCCCCCCAGCGCACAGATACGCAGTATTTT	CASSLEVSMTDRSPQRTDTQYF
many	TRBV20-1	TRBJ2-2	TRBD2	TGCAGTGCGGGAACTAGCGGGGTATCCGGGGAGCTGTTTTTT	CSAGTSGVSGELFF
-	TRBV3-1	TRBJ2-1	TRBD2	TGTGCCACCTCCCTAGGACTAGCGGGGGGCTATGAGCAGTTCTTC	CATSLGLAGGYEQFF
many	TRBV11-2	TRBJ1-1	-	TGTGCCAGCAGCCCGAAAGGGAATTCTCGTGAAGCTTTCTTT	CASSPKGNSREAFF
few	TRBV10-3	TRBJ2-3	TRBD2	TGTGCCATCAGTGGGGCAGCGGGGAGCACAGATACGCAGTATTTT	CAISGAAGSTDTQYF
-	TRBV11-2	TRBJ2-5	TRBD2	TGTGCCAGCAGCTTAAGACTAGCGGGGGGGCTAGAGCAAGAGACCCAGTACTTC	CASSLRLAGGLEQETQYF
many	TRBV12-3/TRBV12-4	TRBJ1-2	-	TGTGCCAGCAGTTTAGCGACGACGGGGGAGGATGGCTACACCTTC	CASSLATTGEDGYTF
many	TRBV7-3	TRBJ1-6	-	TGTGCCAGCAGCTTAGCGGGGAGCAACAATAATTCACCCCTCCACTTT	CASSLAGSNNNSPLHF
few	TRBV29-1	TRBJ2-7	TRBD1	TGCAGCGTTAACCCCGGGACAGGGGCGGGCGAGCAGTACTTC	CSVNPGTGAGEQYF
many	TRBV29-1	TRBJ2-6	-	TGCAGCGTTGATTTTGGTCCTGGGGCCAACGTCCTGACTTTC	CSVDFGPGANVLTF
few	TRBV7-2	TRBJ1-1	-	TGTGCCAGCAGCCCCCCCCGGGGTCGAGCTGAAGCTTTCTTT	CASSPPRGRAEAFF
few	TRBV29-1	TRBJ2-2	-	TGCAGCGTCTACGAGAGCGGGGAGCTGTTTTTT	CSVYESGELFF
many	TRBV5-1	TRBJ2-2	-	TGCGCCAGCAGCTTGGCACCGAGTACCGGGGAGCTGTTTTTT	CASSLAPSTGELFF